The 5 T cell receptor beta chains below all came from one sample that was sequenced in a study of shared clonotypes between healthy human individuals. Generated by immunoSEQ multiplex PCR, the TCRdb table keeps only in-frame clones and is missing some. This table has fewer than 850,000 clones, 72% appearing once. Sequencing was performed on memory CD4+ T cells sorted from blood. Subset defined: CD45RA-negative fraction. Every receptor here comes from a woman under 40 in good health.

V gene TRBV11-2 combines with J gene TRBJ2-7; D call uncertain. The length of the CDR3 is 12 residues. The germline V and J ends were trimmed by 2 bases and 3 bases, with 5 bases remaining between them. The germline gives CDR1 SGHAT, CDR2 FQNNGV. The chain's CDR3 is CASSLFHYEQYF. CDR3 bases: TGTGCCAGCAGCTTATTTCACTACGAGCAGTACTTC.

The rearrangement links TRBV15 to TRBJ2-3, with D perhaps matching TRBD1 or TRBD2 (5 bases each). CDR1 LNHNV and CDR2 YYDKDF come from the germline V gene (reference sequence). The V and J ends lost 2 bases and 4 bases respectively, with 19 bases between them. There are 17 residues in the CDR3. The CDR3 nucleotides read TGTGCCACCAGCAGACAGTCGGGGCTCGCAGGGTCAGATACGCAGTATTTT. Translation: CATSRQSGLAGSDTQYF.

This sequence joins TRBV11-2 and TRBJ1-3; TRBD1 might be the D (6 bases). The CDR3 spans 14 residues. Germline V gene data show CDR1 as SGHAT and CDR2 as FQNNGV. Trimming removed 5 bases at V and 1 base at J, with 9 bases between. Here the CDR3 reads CASSAQGSGNTIYF. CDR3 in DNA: TGTGCCAGCAGCGCTCAGGGGTCTGGAAACACCATATATTTT.

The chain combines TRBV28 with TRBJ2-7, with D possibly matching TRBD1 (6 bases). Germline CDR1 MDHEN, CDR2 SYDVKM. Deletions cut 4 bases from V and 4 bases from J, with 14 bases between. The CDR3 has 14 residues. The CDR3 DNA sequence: TGTGCCAGCAGTTCCGGGACACTACCTTACGAGCAGTACTTC. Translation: CASSSGTLPYEQYF.

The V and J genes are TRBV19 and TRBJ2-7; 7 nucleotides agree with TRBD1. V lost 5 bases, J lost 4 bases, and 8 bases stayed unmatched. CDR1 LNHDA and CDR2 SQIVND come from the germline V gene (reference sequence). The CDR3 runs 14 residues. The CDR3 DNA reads TGTGCCAGTAGTTTCCGGGACAGATTTTACGAGCAGTACTTC. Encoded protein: CASSFRDRFYEQYF.